Following are 8 T cell receptor beta chains from one sample sequenced in a study of beta chain features in type 1 diabetes. The study, taken as a whole, reports: For Type 1 diabetes patients, all four CD4+ subsets carried TCRB CDR3s that were moderately but significantly shorter.

Every isolated RNA sample was fully reverse transcribed, so sequencing captured expressed TCRB transcripts. Libraries were prepared by immunoSEQ multiplex PCR; TCRdb keeps only in-frame clonotypes and omits some of them. There are under 850,000 clones in the sample; roughly an eighth occur only once, and less than 0.025% lies in the top ten. Their target antigens are unknown. Sequenced sample: naive CD4+ T cells from blood. All receptors derive from a man between 18 and 29 years old with type 1 diabetes.

The chain links TRBV14 to TRBJ2-5; D unclear. The CDR3 length is 12 residues. Germline lookup yields CDR1 SGHDN and CDR2 FVKESK. V gave up 4 bases and J gave up 5 bases, with 8 bases separating them. This CDR3 reads CASSLGWETQYF. Here the CDR3 DNA reads TGTGCCAGCAGCCTAGGGTGGGAGACCCAGTACTTC.

The chain is built from TRBV4-1 and TRBJ1-2; possible D gene TRBD1, 6 bases. CDR1 is MGHRA and CDR2 is YSYEKL in the germline V gene. There are 16 residues in the CDR3. V lost 1 base, J lost 8 bases, and 20 bases lay in between. CDR3 bases: TGCGCCAGCAGCCAAGTACTAGGCGCAGGGGTAGAGGGCTACACCTTC. Amino acids: CASSQVLGAGVEGYTF.

The chain uses TRBV30 and TRBJ1-2, with D uncertain. Germline CDR1 is GTSNPN and CDR2 is SVGIG (reference sequence). The V end was cut by 1 base, the J end by 8 bases, with 14 bases between. The CDR3 consists of 13 residues. The CDR3, as DNA: TGTGCCTGGAGTGACGGGAGGCTATCCGGCTACACCTTC. Translated: CAWSDGRLSGYTF.

In its sample, this clone was seen a few times. Here the CDR3 reads CASSSNRDSPNGYTF. Here the CDR3 DNA reads TGTGCCAGCAGCTCTAATCGGGACAGCCCTAATGGCTACACCTTC. The chain couples TRBV7-3 to TRBJ1-2, with 7 bases matching TRBD1. J was trimmed by 6 bases and V by 4 bases; bases with no gene match: 11. CDR1 is SGHTA, CDR2 FQGTGA, per germline. The CDR3 is 15 amino acids. Full variable domain (remainder filled in from reference TRBV7-3 and TRBJ1-2): GAGVSQTPSNKVTEKGKYVELRCDPISGHTALYWYRQSLGQGPEFLIYFQGTGAADDSGLPNDRFFAVRPEGSVSTLKIQRTERGDSAVYLCASSSNRDSPNGYTFGSGTRLTVV.

With respect to this clone: Germline and junction disagree at one end, which may indicate a read error. J is TRBJ1-2 and V is TRBV5-6; D is possibly TRBD1 (5 bases). The CDR3 is made up of 13 amino acids. Per germline, CDR1 SGHDT and CDR2 YYEEEE. The CDR3 protein is CASTLGGTYGYTF. CDR3 in DNA: TGTGCCAGCACCTTGGGGGGGACCTATGGCTACACCTTC.

This clone was observed a few times. The V call is TRBV4-1, the J call TRBJ1-1; D not certain. In germline, CDR1 is MGHRA, CDR2 YSYEKL. The CDR3 spans 14 residues. V was clipped by 0 bases and J by 6 bases, with 11 bases between them. CDR3 loop: CASSQDYGGAEAFF. The CDR3 DNA reads TGCGCCAGCAGCCAAGATTATGGTGGGGCTGAAGCTTTCTTT.

This CDR3 reads CASSLTTGGNYGYTF. The CDR3 DNA reads as TGTGCCAGCAGTTTAACGACAGGGGGTAACTATGGCTACACCTTC. This sequence joins TRBV6-5 and TRBJ1-2; 9 positions agree with TRBD1. V gave up 4 bases and J gave up 1 base; unmatched junction bases: 4. This CDR3 contains 15 residues. Germline V gives CDR1 MNHEY, CDR2 SVGAGI.

The V gene is TRBV19, the J gene TRBJ1-4, with D unresolved. Germline V gene sequence: CDR1 LNHDA, CDR2 SQIVND (reference sequence). CDR3 length: 15 residues. Deletions cut 4 bases from V and 6 bases from J, with 15 bases between. CDR3 bases: TGTGCCAGTAGTACCGCCGCGGCGCCGGATGAAAAACTGTTTTTT. It is translated as CASSTAAAPDEKLFF.